Sequencing of this T cell receptor (beta chain) was carried out in a study of blood T cell repertoires in COVID-19. As for the study in general: COVID-19 samples, acute and convalescent, were from the United States, Italy and Spain. The analysed material was cDNA or gDNA that came from T cells, B-cell-depleted T cells, or PBMCs.

Original processing notes: Estimated nucleated cell counts came from reference gene primer amplification. Method: immunoSEQ multiplex PCR; TCRdb's copy keeps in-frame clones and lacks some. For V, J and clone size, that table is used; D and trimming come from the DNA. This sample carries 140,000 to 150,000 clones, approximately 80% of them seen once, and the ten largest clones take 16%. The TCR comes from a man aged 50-60 years with acute or convalescent COVID-19. Specimen: peripheral blood.

CDR3 residues: CASSYPSGGGFTDTQYF. CDR3 DNA: TGTGCCAGCAGTTATCCGTCCGGGGGGGGATTCACAGATACGCAGTATTTT. The chain employs TRBV2 and TRBJ2-3; 8 nucleotides align to TRBD2. The germline V gene has CDR1 SNHLY and CDR2 FYNNEI. V lost 5 bases and J lost 2; bases outside the gene matches: 12. The CDR3 is made up of 17 amino acids.